The 19 T cell receptor beta chains reported below all come from one sample, sequenced in a study of T-cell reconstitution after alpha-beta-depleted transplantation in children. For TCRbeta, the library was prepared with unique molecular identifiers. MiXCR was run by TCRdb on the PCR reads, yielding one entry per CDR3 protein. This sample has 100,000 to 120,000 distinct CDR3 sequences; around 10% occur once, and the top ten carry about 8.8%. The specimen comprised PBMCs from the stem cell graft donor, sampled from the stem cell graft. The source is a human donor who donated a stem cell graft to a child with acute lymphoblastic leukemia.

The sample holds many counts of this clonotype. V gene TRBV7-2 combines with J gene TRBJ2-7; D might be TRBD1 (5 bases). The ends were cut back, 2 bases at V and 0 bases at J, with 14 bases in the middle. The CDR3 loop spans 16 amino acids. CDR1 is SGHTA, CDR2 FQGNSA, per germline. The CDR3 reads CASSLFYRLSSYEQYF. As DNA, the CDR3 is TGTGCCAGCAGCTTATTTTACAGGCTTAGCTCCTACGAGCAGTACTTC. Full variable domain (outside the CDR3, taken from reference TRBV7-2 and TRBJ2-7): GAGVSQSPSNKVTEKGKDVELRCDPISGHTALYWYRQSLGQGLEFLIYFQGNSAPDKSGLPSDRFSAERTGGSVSTLTIQRTQQEDSAVYLCASSLFYRLSSYEQYFGPGTRLTVT.

This clonotype was found many times. The rearrangement uses TRBV7-2 and TRBJ2-3; maybe TRBD2 (7 bases). The CDR3 covers 16 residues. V lost 6 bases and J lost 0, with 16 bases in between. Per the germline V gene, CDR1 is SGHTA and CDR2 is FQGNSA. This chain's CDR3 is CASRGGQRLSTDTQYF. The CDR3 DNA follows: TGTGCCAGCAGGGGGGGGCAGCGATTGAGCACAGATACGCAGTATTTT.

This clonotype was counted ten times or more. This chain links TRBV27 with TRBJ2-1, with D tentatively TRBD2 (6 bases). Germline loops: CDR1 MNHEY, CDR2 SMNVEV (reference sequence). The CDR3 consists of 14 residues. V was clipped by 5 bases and J by 7 bases, with 15 bases between them. The CDR3 reads CASSPERAGNEQFF. DNA for the CDR3: TGTGCCAGCAGTCCCGAGAGGGCGGGGAATGAGCAGTTCTTC.

The sample holds many counts of this clonotype. The V gene is TRBV5-6, the J gene TRBJ2-5, with D possibly being TRBD1 (6 bases). V was clipped by 0 bases and J by 12 bases, with 15 bases between them. Germline CDR1 and CDR2: SGHDT and YYEEEE. The CDR3 length is 13 residues. The CDR3 here is CASSLEGTLKKYF. The CDR3 DNA is TGTGCCAGCAGCTTGGAAGGGACATTAAAGAAGTACTTC.

This clonotype came up many times. The V call is TRBV3-1, the J call TRBJ1-6, with 9 bases identical to TRBD1. With V trimmed by 4 bases and J by 4 bases, 5 bases remained unmatched. The germline gives CDR1 LGHDT, CDR2 YNNKEL (reference sequence). The CDR3 runs to 16 residues. CDR3 sequence: CASSPGQGRYNSPLHF. Written as DNA, the CDR3 is TGTGCCAGCAGCCCGGGACAGGGAAGGTATAATTCACCCCTCCACTTT.

This clonotype was detected only a few times. The gene calls are TRBV24-1 and TRBJ2-3; D may be TRBD1 (5 bases). Germline V gene data show CDR1 as KGHDR and CDR2 as SFDVKD. Deletions cut 5 bases from V and 0 bases from J, with 11 bases between. This CDR3 has 15 residues. CDR3 amino acids: CATSGKGASTDTQYF. The CDR3 DNA reads as TGTGCCACCAGTGGGAAAGGGGCGAGCACAGATACGCAGTATTTT.

Many counts were recorded for this clonotype. This chain uses TRBV16 with TRBJ2-5, with D tentatively TRBD1 (6 bases). Germline loops: CDR1 KGHSY, CDR2 FQNENV. Trimming removed 3 bases from V and 2 bases from J, with 10 bases in between. The CDR3 has 14 residues. The CDR3 DNA sequence: TGTGCCAGCAGCCAGGGGGCACTACAAGAGACCCAGTACTTC. Translated, it gives CASSQGALQETQYF. The variable domain in full, completed from reference TRBV16 and TRBJ2-5, reads GEEVAQTPKHLVRGEGQKAKLYCAPIKGHSYVFWYQQVLKNEFKFLISFQNENVFDETGMPKERFSAKCLPNSPCSLEIQATKLEDSAVYFCASSQGALQETQYFGPGTRLLVL.

The V and J genes are TRBV3-1 and TRBJ1-4, with D possibly matching TRBD1 (5 bases). Germline assignment: CDR1 LGHDT and CDR2 YNNKEL (reference sequence). This CDR3 has 17 residues. Trimming took 0 bases from V and 8 from J, leaving 19 bases between them. The CDR3 here is CASSQDALRRAGEKLFF. For the CDR3, the DNA is TGTGCCAGCAGCCAAGATGCCTTGAGGAGGGCAGGGGAAAAACTGTTTTTT.

This clonotype was observed at least ten times. This chain uses TRBV30 with TRBJ1-1, with a possible D match to TRBD1 (5 bases). The V gene's germline CDR1 is GTSNPN and CDR2 SVGIG (reference sequence). The CDR3 covers 13 residues. The ends were cut back, 4 bases at V and 0 bases at J, with 9 bases in the middle. The CDR3 sequence is CAWMKGVNTEAFF. The DNA of the CDR3 is TGTGCCTGGATGAAAGGGGTGAACACTGAAGCTTTCTTT.

Many counts were recorded for this clonotype. The rearrangement links TRBV20-1 to TRBJ1-5; D is possibly TRBD1 (6 bases). Germline V gene data show CDR1 as DFQATT and CDR2 as SNEGSKA (reference sequence). This CDR3 contains 13 residues. Trimming removed 5 bases at V and 3 bases at J, with 11 bases between. The CDR3 region has the DNA TGCAGTGCTGGTAGGGGGTACAATCAGCCCCAGCATTTT. Amino acid sequence: CSAGRGYNQPQHF.

This clonotype was seen at least ten times. The gene calls are TRBV9 and TRBJ2-1; 8 bases are shared with TRBD2. V shed 3 bases, J shed 1 base, and the junction held 6 bases outside the gene matches. The CDR3 sequence is 16 residues long. Germline loops: CDR1 SGDLS, CDR2 YYNGEE. CDR3 DNA: TGTGCCAGCAGCGGAACTAGCGGAGGGTCCTACAATGAGCAGTTCTTC. Encoded protein: CASSGTSGGSYNEQFF.

Many counts were recorded for this clonotype. The genes are TRBV12-3 or TRBV12-4 and TRBJ1-1; D is undetermined. Trimming shortened V by 7 bases and J by 0 bases, and 12 bases separated the two germline ends. The CDR3 loop spans 14 amino acids. In DNA form, the CDR3 reads TGTGCCAGCAAACCAGGTAACATGAACACTGAAGCTTTCTTT. Translation gives CASKPGNMNTEAFF.

This clonotype was seen repeatedly, ten times or more. The chain links TRBV9 to TRBJ2-3; 15 nucleotides line up with TRBD2. Germline trimming cut 4 bases from V and 2 bases from J; bases unmatched to any gene: 5. The CDR3 is made up of 17 amino acids. Germline assignment: CDR1 SGDLS and CDR2 YYNGEE. CDR3 nucleotide sequence: TGTGCCAGCAGCTTCGGGACTAGCGGGAGGTACACAGATACGCAGTATTTT. It codes for CASSFGTSGRYTDTQYF.

This clonotype was recorded many times. The CDR3 reads CASSRLAPRRENSTDTQYF. In DNA form, the CDR3 reads TGTGCCAGCAGCCGACTGGCGCCCCGGAGGGAGAATTCCACAGATACGCAGTATTTT. The genes are TRBV11-1 and TRBJ2-3; D may be TRBD2 (6 bases). Germline-derived CDR1 and CDR2 are SGHAT and FQDESV (reference sequence). Between the trimmed V and J ends, which lost 5 bases and 2 bases, there was a span of 26 bases. The CDR3 consists of 19 residues.

At least ten counts were recorded for this clonotype. This chain links TRBV7-2 with TRBJ2-3; unclear D gene. Trimming stripped 1 base from V and 0 bases from J, with 5 bases between. Germline CDR1 reads SGHTA; CDR2 reads FQGNSA. CDR3 size: 14 residues. The CDR3 region is CASSLDASTDTQYF. CDR3 nucleotide sequence: TGTGCCAGCAGCTTAGATGCCAGCACAGATACGCAGTATTTT.

This clonotype was seen repeatedly, ten times or more. The chain carries TRBV20-1 and TRBJ2-7; D gene ambiguous. V was trimmed by 4 bases and J by 3 bases, leaving 16 bases between them. The germline CDR1 and CDR2 sequences are DFQATT and SNEGSKA (reference sequence). CDR3 length equals 14 residues. The CDR3 region has the DNA TGCAGTGCTATGGATCAGGATCGGTTCTACGAGCAGTACTTC. Translation gives CSAMDQDRFYEQYF.

Regarding this clonotype: A clone one base away is much larger, so this may be a read error. This chain uses TRBV20-1 with TRBJ2-7; 8 nucleotides line up with TRBD1. This CDR3 contains 13 residues. Germline assignment: CDR1 DFQATT and CDR2 SNEGSKA (reference sequence). J gave up 8 bases and V 5 bases, and 11 bases lay outside the gene matches. The CDR3 loop is CSAGRTGINQQYF. DNA of the CDR3: TGCAGTGCTGGTCGGACAGGGATCAACCAGCAGTACTTC.

This clonotype was seen repeatedly, ten times or more. The chain joins TRBV5-1 to TRBJ2-5; 11 bases line up with TRBD2. The CDR3 covers 16 residues. Germline CDR1 is SGHRS and CDR2 is YFSETQ. V lost 3 bases and J lost 5; bases outside the gene matches: 9. In DNA form, the CDR3 reads TGCGCCAGCAGCTCCCATGGGACTAGCGGAGGGGAGACCCAGTACTTC. Translation gives CASSSHGTSGGETQYF.

This clonotype was counted ten times or more. The CDR3 DNA sequence: TGCGCCAGCAGCTCCCGATCAGGCCATCACGAGCAGTACTTC. Protein product: CASSSRSGHHEQYF. The J gene is TRBJ2-7, the V gene TRBV5-1; no clear D gene. Germline V gene lookup returns CDR1 SGHRS and CDR2 YFSETQ. The CDR3 totals 14 residues. The V gene lost 3 bases and the J gene lost 5 bases, with 15 bases spanning the gap.